Sequencing of this TCR beta chain was carried out in a study of response to subunit inactivated influenza vaccine. Whole-study findings and limits: Authors suggested each seasonal influenza vaccination recruits few new T cells.

Germline V gene lookup returns CDR1 MNHEY and CDR2 SVGEGT. The CDR3 runs 12 residues. Trimming took off 4 bases at V and 5 bases at J, with 8 bases between the two ends. In TCRdb, the RT-PCR reads were re-called with MiXCR into one record per CDR3 protein. This sample has about half a million distinct CDR3 sequences, with about 25% found just once. In this sample, this clonotype turned up a few times. Antigen unknown. The sequencing used CD4+ T cells sorted from PBMCs, collected about 5 days after vaccination. The receptor was isolated from a man aged 50 or older who received an inactivated influenza vaccine. The chain is built from TRBV6-2 or TRBV6-3 and TRBJ2-5, with no clear D. The CDR3 nucleotides read TGTGCCAGCAGTTGGCCCCAGGAGACCCAGTACTTC. This sequence encodes CASSWPQETQYF.